The 15 T cell receptor beta chains given below trace back to one sample, sequenced in a study of cytomegalovirus exposure and HLA in healthy donors. Clones were read by immunoSEQ multiplex PCR, and TCRdb kept only the in-frame ones, dropping some. The sample includes 80,000 to 90,000 clones, about 96% of them seen just once. What was sequenced was PBMCs. Source of these receptors: a man between 18 and 35 years old in good health and CMV-seronegative.

The DNA of the CDR3 is TGCGCCAGCAGCTGGCGGGGGGTTGTGGCCGGGGAGCTGTTTTTT. It specifies CASSWRGVVAGELFF. This chain connects TRBV5-1 to TRBJ2-2, with 8 nucleotides matching TRBD2. Trimming took 3 bases from V and 6 from J; bases not matched to a gene: 7. Germline assignment: CDR1 SGHRS and CDR2 YFSETQ. This CDR3 contains 15 residues. Drawing the rest from reference TRBV5-1 and TRBJ2-2, the complete variable domain is KAGVTQTPRYLIKTRGQQVTLSCSPISGHRSVSWYQQTPGQGLQFLFEYFSETQRNKGNFPGRFSGRQFSNSRSEMNVSTLELGDSALYLCASSWRGVVAGELFFGEGSRLTVL.

The V and J genes are TRBV27 and TRBJ1-6, with 9 nucleotides matching TRBD1. CDR1 and CDR2 (germline): MNHEY, SMNVEV (reference sequence). This CDR3 comprises 15 residues. V lost 4 bases to trimming and J lost 9 bases; unmatched junction nucleotides: 7. Written as DNA, the CDR3 is TGTGCCAGCAGTTCCGGGACAGGGCATGTTTCACCCCTCCACTTT. Its translation: CASSSGTGHVSPLHF.

The chain carries TRBV9 and TRBJ2-1; 11 nucleotides align to TRBD2. Trimming removed 3 bases from V and 3 bases from J; junction bases left unmatched: 26. This CDR3 spans 23 amino acids. The V gene's germline CDR1 is SGDLS and CDR2 YYNGEE. CDR3 residues: CASSGRTGDIYPGLADHYNEQFF. The CDR3 DNA follows: TGTGCCAGCAGCGGACGGACAGGGGACATATACCCGGGACTAGCGGACCACTACAATGAGCAGTTCTTC.

This sequence joins TRBV5-5 and TRBJ1-5; D not certain. Germline V gene sequence: CDR1 SGHKS, CDR2 YYEKEE (reference sequence). V lost 0 bases and J lost 5, with 6 bases in between. The CDR3 runs 13 residues. The CDR3 loop is CASSLAPDQPQHF. CDR3 nucleotides: TGTGCCAGCAGCTTGGCCCCTGATCAGCCCCAGCATTTT.

The chain is built from TRBV29-1 and TRBJ1-1, with 9 bases matching TRBD1. The V gene end was trimmed by 7 bases and the J gene end by 4 bases; junction bases not matched to a gene: 7. The CDR3 totals 13 residues. Germline assignment: CDR1 SQVTM and CDR2 ANQGSEA. CDR3 region: CSAGQGRGTEAFF. CDR3 nucleotide sequence: TGCAGCGCCGGACAGGGGAGGGGCACTGAAGCTTTCTTT.

The gene calls are TRBV4-1 and TRBJ1-1; the match to TRBD1 covers 8 bases. The CDR3 is 17 amino acids. The germline CDR1 and CDR2 sequences are MGHRA and YSYEKL. Trimming at V came to 3 bases and at J to 4 bases, leaving 13 bases not matched to a gene. The chain's CDR3 is CASSHFRPQGVTTEAFF. CDR3 nucleotides: TGCGCCAGCAGCCATTTTCGGCCACAGGGGGTGACCACTGAAGCTTTCTTT.

The chain carries TRBV6-5 and TRBJ2-2; 10 bases line up with TRBD2. CDR3 length: 15 residues. Losses at the gene ends were 3 bases for V and 6 bases for J; bases not matched to a gene: 4. The germline gives CDR1 MNHEY, CDR2 SVGAGI. The DNA of the CDR3 is TGTGCCAGCAGTTATGCCAGCGGGAGGGCCGGGGAGCTGTTTTTT. Translation gives CASSYASGRAGELFF.

The chain links TRBV7-3 to TRBJ1-2, with D possibly TRBD1 on 6 matching bases. Between the trimmed V and J ends, which lost 3 bases and 2 bases, there was a span of 13 bases. Germline values: CDR1 SGHTA, CDR2 FQGTGA. There are 15 residues in the CDR3. The CDR3 here is CASSFSGEGNYGYTF. CDR3 coding DNA: TGTGCCAGCAGCTTCTCAGGGGAGGGGAACTATGGCTACACCTTC.

The rearrangement links TRBV5-6 to TRBJ2-7; a weak D match, TRBD1 (5 bases). Germline CDR1 reads SGHDT; CDR2 reads YYEEEE. V was clipped by 0 bases and J by 0 bases, with 10 bases between them. The CDR3 runs 15 residues. The chain's CDR3 is CASSLETAYSYEQYV. CDR3 bases: TGTGCCAGCAGCTTGGAGACAGCATACTCCTACGAGCAGTACGTC.

In its sample, this clone was seen once. The chain employs TRBV5-8 and TRBJ2-7, with D possibly matching TRBD2 (5 bases). Trimming left V 4 bases short and J 0 bases short, with 17 bases between. This CDR3 has 16 residues. Germline values: CDR1 SGHTS, CDR2 YDEGEE. CDR3 loop: CASSLSYERPSYEQYF. CDR3 bases: TGTGCCAGCAGCCTATCATATGAGCGGCCCTCCTACGAGCAGTACTTC.

The chain employs TRBV11-2 and TRBJ2-1, with D possibly TRBD2 on 6 matching bases. V was trimmed by 5 bases and J by 6 bases, leaving 14 bases between them. CDR1 SGHAT and CDR2 FQNNGV come from the germline V gene. CDR3 size: 14 residues. In DNA, the CDR3 is TGTGCCAGCAGCCGCAACACGGGAGCCAATGAGCAGTTCTTC. Translating it yields CASSRNTGANEQFF.

The chain combines TRBV6-1 with TRBJ2-5, with D possibly being TRBD2 (6 bases). The length of the CDR3 is 15 residues. Germline V lookup: CDR1 MNHNS, CDR2 SASEGT. V was trimmed by 9 bases and J by 2 bases, leaving 19 bases between them. The CDR3 region has the DNA TGTGCCAGTCAGGGCCGGACTGCGGGACAAGAGACCCAGTACTTC. Protein product: CASQGRTAGQETQYF.

This clone was detected only once. The genes are TRBV2 and TRBJ1-1, with D possibly matching TRBD1 (5 bases). Between the trimmed V and J ends, which lost 3 bases and 1 base, there was a span of 15 bases. CDR1 is SNHLY, CDR2 FYNNEI, per germline. This CDR3 spans 16 amino acids. For the CDR3, the DNA is TGTGCCAGCAGTGAGGGGCGGGGACGGACGAACACTGAAGCTTTCTTT. Translation gives CASSEGRGRTNTEAFF. The full variable domain, in which reference TRBV2 and TRBJ1-1 provide the parts outside the CDR3, is EPEVTQTPSHQVTQMGQEVILRCVPISNHLYFYWYRQILGQKVEFLVSFYNNEISEKSEIFDDQFSVERPDGSNFTLKIRSTKLEDSAMYFCASSEGRGRTNTEAFFGQGTRLTVV.

This clone turned up a few times. This rearrangement joins TRBV10-3 to TRBJ1-1; D remains ambiguous. CDR3 length: 12 amino acids. The V gene's germline CDR1 is ENHRY and CDR2 SYGVKD. The V end was cut by 4 bases, the J end by 2 bases, with 5 bases between. The DNA of the CDR3 is TGTGCCATCAGTGCCTACAACACTGAAGCTTTCTTT. It is translated as CAISAYNTEAFF.

This clone was recorded once. CDR3 protein: CASSPGGASYGYTF. In nucleotides, the CDR3 is TGTGCCAGCAGTCCTGGGGGGGCGAGTTATGGCTACACCTTC. This sequence joins TRBV6-5 and TRBJ1-2; possibly TRBD1 for D (6 bases). CDR1 MNHEY and CDR2 SVGAGI come from the germline V gene. The CDR3 sequence is 14 residues long. V was cut by 5 bases and J by 5 bases, with 15 bases left in between.